This TCR beta chain comes out of a study of blood T cell repertoires in COVID-19 (dated by TCRdb to 2018 to 2021). Study-wide context: Samples covering the acute and convalescent phases of COVID-19 were provided by collaborators in the United States, Italy and Spain. Samples were obtained from the ongoing ImmuneRACE study (first 160 participants) and from 950 to 1,500 subjects provided by 6 global collaborators. A de-identified subject ID, COVID-19 status, age in years and sex were almost always included in the sample metadata. Subjects who had been exposed to COVID-19, were actively infected with it, or had recovered from it provided the deeply sampled blood TCRbeta repertoires that made up the dataset. The repertoires were made available in a free public database intended to serve as a resource for research on the immune response to SARS-CoV-2. The prospective study material was composed of cDNA or gDNA derived from T cells, B-cell-depleted T cells, or PBMCs. Where available, HLA class I and class II types were taken from metadata supplied by the sample provider and were not determined by assay-based typing. Broader findings and caveats from the paper: How much clinical and demographic metadata was included differed by source and by participant, and the metadata was provided uncurated.

Trimming takes 7 bases off V and 0 bases off J; junction bases not matched to a gene: 14. There are 18 amino acids in the CDR3, from cysteine to phenylalanine inclusive. Only the CDR3 DNA is retained, 54 bases long and in frame from the first base. CDR1 SNHLY and CDR2 FYNNEI are derived from the germline V gene. This clone was seen more than once but under ten times. No cognate antigen has been identified for it. Per-base quality was not reported, and no clone a single base away is much larger than it. TCRbeta CDR3 regions were amplified from genomic DNA by means of the immunoSEQ Assay, a bias-controlled multiplex PCR. The authors' analysis ran thus. Within the assay, amplification of reference gene primers was used to estimate how many nucleated cells each sample contained. To quantify the absolute abundance of each unique TCRbeta CDR3 rearrangement, sequence reads were collapsed and filtered. Productive Simpson clonality was computed per sample as the square root of Simpson's diversity index over productive rearrangements. In TCRdb, the immuneACCESS table is reduced to in-frame sequences with V and J assigned. These tables do not hold every clone; where another copy was compared, an unresolved V gene accounts for under half, and the others remain unexplained. V, J and clone size were drawn from that table, and D and trimming were deduced from the DNA. The sample table lists fewer than 500,000 clones, roughly 87% of them with a count of one. Together, the top ten hold 0.7% of the sample.

Participants in the prospective study were enrolled through a virtual design, were aged roughly 18 to 100 years, and lived in 20 to 30 United States geographic areas. In the prospective study, cohorts were assigned on the basis of participant-reported clinical history obtained from a screening survey and a study questionnaire. Recovered participants in ImmuneRACE Cohort 3 were defined as having two consecutive negative NP/OP PCR tests, clearance from a healthcare professional, or resolution of symptoms. In the prospective study, mobile phlebotomists collected whole blood, serum and a nasopharyngeal or oropharyngeal swab from each participant. Over an approximately 2-month period, participants in the prospective study had the option of providing additional blood draws and questionnaires. Before DNA extraction, prospective study blood samples were shipped either frozen or at room temperature.

The sample was PBMCs or T cells enriched from blood (not recorded which). The rearranged chain carries TRBV2 and TRBJ2-3, and TRBD2 matches 9 of the central bases. The sequence came from a woman under 30 who had recovered from COVID-19. At the DNA level, the sequence is TGTGCCAGCATCTCGGGTCTAGCGGGGAGATCTAGCACAGATACGCAGTATTTT. Its product reads: CASISGLAGRSSTDTQYF.